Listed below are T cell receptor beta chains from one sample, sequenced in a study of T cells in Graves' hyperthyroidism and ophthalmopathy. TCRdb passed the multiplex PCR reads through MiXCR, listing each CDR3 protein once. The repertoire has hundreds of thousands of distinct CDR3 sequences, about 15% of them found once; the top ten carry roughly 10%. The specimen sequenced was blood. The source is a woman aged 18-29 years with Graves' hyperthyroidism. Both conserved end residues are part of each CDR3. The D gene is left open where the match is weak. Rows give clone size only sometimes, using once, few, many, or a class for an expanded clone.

CASTLDRENIQYF,TGTGCCAGCACCTTAGACAGAGAAAACATTCAGTACTTC,many,.,TRBV2,TRBJ2-4
CSARDSPALYF,TGCAGTGCTAGAGATAGCCCGGCGCTGTACTTC,many,.,TRBV20-1,TRBJ2-7
CASSLDEYYNSPLHF,TGTGCCAGCAGCTTAGACGAATACTATAATTCACCCCTCCACTTT,.,.,TRBV7-9,TRBJ1-6
CASRPGWGANYEQYF,TGTGCCAGCAGACCCGGGTGGGGGGCAAACTACGAGCAGTACTTC,.,.,TRBV6-1,TRBJ2-7
CSAPTGATNEKLFF,TGCAGTGCTCCTACAGGCGCAACTAATGAAAAACTGTTTTTT,many,.,TRBV20-1,TRBJ1-4
CASSATPGGASTGELFF,TGTGCCAGCAGCGCTACGCCAGGGGGCGCGAGCACCGGGGAGCTGTTTTTT,.,TRBD1,TRBV7-9,TRBJ2-2
CSASPWSYEQYF,TGCAGTGCTAGTCCGTGGAGTTACGAGCAGTACTTC,many,.,TRBV20-1,TRBJ2-7
CASSLARGGGGYNEQFF,TGTGCCAGCAGCTTAGCGCGGGGGGGTGGAGGTTACAATGAGCAGTTCTTC,many,TRBD2,TRBV7-8,TRBJ2-1
CASSPGLAVAYEQYF,TGTGCCAGCAGCCCCGGACTAGCGGTGGCCTACGAGCAGTACTTC,many,TRBD2,TRBV14,TRBJ2-7
CASSLVSGVQYNEQFF,TGTGCCAGCAGCTTAGTTAGCGGAGTTCAGTACAATGAGCAGTTCTTC,many,.,TRBV7-2,TRBJ2-1
CASSYPPADTQYF,TGTGCCAGCAGCTACCCTCCCGCAGATACGCAGTATTTT,many,.,TRBV13,TRBJ2-3
CASSHLGLADTNEQFF,TGTGCCAGCAGCCACCTCGGACTAGCGGACACCAATGAGCAGTTCTTC,few,TRBD2,TRBV6-2/TRBV6-3,TRBJ2-1
CASSLANLGGFGNTIYF,TGTGCCAGCAGCTTAGCGAATCTAGGGGGCTTTGGAAACACCATATATTTT,few,TRBD1,TRBV7-8,TRBJ1-3
CASSPITSLSSYEQYF,TGTGCCAGCAGCCCCATAACGTCCTTGAGCTCCTACGAGCAGTACTTC,many,.,TRBV28,TRBJ2-7
CASSFWERNYGYTF,TGTGCCAGCAGTTTTTGGGAGAGGAACTATGGCTACACCTTC,.,.,TRBV28,TRBJ1-2
CASSLGEPYHEQFF,TGTGCCAGCAGTTTGGGAGAACCTTACCATGAGCAGTTCTTC,.,.,TRBV27,TRBJ2-1
CASSYRTARKGETQYF,TGTGCCAGCAGTTACAGGACGGCCCGAAAGGGAGAGACCCAGTACTTC,many,.,TRBV6-2/TRBV6-3,TRBJ2-5
CASSHKLDTQYF,TGTGCCAGCAGCCACAAGCTCGATACGCAGTATTTT,.,.,TRBV7-9,TRBJ2-3
CASSEALGGGSPLHF,TGTGCCAGCAGTGAAGCGTTAGGGGGTGGCTCACCCCTCCACTTT,few,.,TRBV2,TRBJ1-6
CATRQSWGTGELFF,TGCGCCACAAGACAGTCGTGGGGCACCGGGGAGCTGTTTTTT,few,.,TRBV4-1,TRBJ2-2
CSARDSSGRKNQPQHF,TGCAGTGCTAGAGATAGCTCGGGACGGAAAAATCAGCCCCAGCATTTT,many,.,TRBV20-1,TRBJ1-5
CSVETSTGGSYEQYF,TGCAGCGTTGAAACCTCCACCGGCGGGAGCTACGAGCAGTACTTC,.,TRBD2,TRBV29-1,TRBJ2-7
CATKGRSYNEQFF,TGTGCCACCAAAGGCAGGTCTTACAATGAGCAGTTCTTC,many,.,TRBV2,TRBJ2-1
CASSHPATSGGYEQYF,TGCGCCAGCAGCCACCCCGCGACTAGCGGGGGCTACGAGCAGTACTTC,many,TRBD2,TRBV4-1,TRBJ2-7
CASSYAGGHQPQHF,TGTGCCAGCAGTTATGCAGGGGGCCATCAGCCCCAGCATTTT,few,TRBD1,TRBV6-9,TRBJ1-5
CSAAGTLKSETQYF,TGCAGTGCTGCCGGGACTCTCAAATCTGAGACCCAGTACTTC,many,.,TRBV20-1,TRBJ2-5
CASSLVPSGNHNEQFF,TGTGCCAGCAGCTTAGTTCCTAGCGGGAACCACAATGAGCAGTTCTTC,many,TRBD2,TRBV11-2,TRBJ2-1
CASRPGAGADNEQFF,TGTGCCAGCCGGCCAGGTGCGGGAGCGGACAATGAGCAGTTCTTC,many,TRBD2,TRBV3-1,TRBJ2-1
CASSGRGGETQYF,TGTGCCAGCAGTGGACGGGGTGGGGAGACCCAGTACTTC,.,.,TRBV6-1,TRBJ2-5
CASSLASTGGPISYEQYF,TGTGCCAGCAGCTTAGCGTCTACCGGAGGGCCCATCTCCTACGAGCAGTACTTC,many,.,TRBV7-9,TRBJ2-7
CASSSWTAKETQYF,TGTGCCAGCAGCTCCTGGACAGCCAAAGAGACCCAGTACTTC,many,.,TRBV11-2,TRBJ2-5
CRSGGPEGTYGYTF,TGCAGATCGGGGGGCCCGGAGGGGACCTATGGCTACACCTTC,few,.,TRBV20-1,TRBJ1-2
CSARDVGLAGNNEQFF,TGCAGTGCTAGAGATGTGGGACTAGCGGGAAACAATGAGCAGTTCTTC,.,TRBD2,TRBV20-1,TRBJ2-1
CASSLATGSSGNTIYF,TGCGCCAGCAGCCTGGCCACGGGGAGCTCTGGAAACACCATATATTTT,.,.,TRBV5-1,TRBJ1-3
CASSLGSPYEQYF,TGTGCCAGCAGCTTAGGGAGTCCCTACGAGCAGTACTTC,many,.,TRBV7-9,TRBJ2-7
CAWSLRETQYF,TGTGCCTGGAGTTTGAGGGAGACCCAGTACTTC,many,.,TRBV30,TRBJ2-5